A selection of T cell receptor beta chains follows, all from one sample in a study of a mutant IDH1 vaccine in newly diagnosed glioma. The table came from immunoSEQ multiplex PCR; TCRdb's copy has only in-frame clones and leaves some out. The profile shows roughly 86,000 clones, 75% to 90% of them singletons. These receptors are not linked to any known antigen. The sample consisted of PBMCs, taken from a glioma patient whose treatment included an IDH1 peptide vaccine. All receptors derive from a middle-aged man with glioma. CDR3s include the opening cysteine and the closing phenylalanine or tryptophan. The D gene is left open where the match is weak. Clone size appears in some rows only: once, few, many, or a class for an expanded clone.

clone size,D gene,V gene,CDR3 length,J gene,CDR3 protein,CDR3 DNA
NA,NA,TRBV10-3,13,TRBJ1-3,CAVNRDTGNTIYF,TGTGCCGTCAACCGGGACACTGGAAACACCATATATTTT
NA,TRBD1,TRBV19,16,TRBJ1-1,CASSPVSRGRYTEAFF,TGTGCCAGTAGCCCCGTCAGCAGGGGGCGGTACACTGAAGCTTTCTTT
NA,NA,TRBV6-5,13,TRBJ1-1,CASSYRSSTEAFF,TGTGCCAGCAGTTATAGGTCGAGCACTGAAGCTTTCTTT
NA,NA,TRBV14,16,TRBJ2-2,CASSQDQGVWTGELFF,TGTGCCAGCAGCCAAGACCAGGGAGTGTGGACCGGGGAGCTGTTTTTT
NA,NA,TRBV14,12,TRBJ2-1,CASSQVPGMKFF,TGTGCCAGCAGCCAAGTGCCGGGGATGAAGTTCTTC
NA,NA,TRBV19,16,TRBJ2-1,CASSIEWPGAYNEQFF,TGTGCCAGTAGTATAGAGTGGCCAGGGGCTTACAATGAGCAGTTCTTC
NA,TRBD2,TRBV7-2,18,TRBJ2-1,CASSLSLAGPSSYNEQFF,TGTGCCAGCAGCTTAAGTCTAGCGGGACCTTCATCATACAATGAGCAGTTCTTC
NA,NA,TRBV18,11,TRBJ2-7,CASSSNYEQYF,TGTGCCAGCTCATCAAACTACGAGCAGTACTTC
once,NA,TRBV15,14,TRBJ1-2,CATSRDLGPYGYTF,TGTGCCACCAGCAGAGATCTAGGGCCCTATGGCTACACCTTC
NA,NA,TRBV5-8,13,TRBJ2-7,CASIPPGLYEQYF,TGTGCCAGCATCCCCCCGGGACTGTACGAGCAGTACTTC
NA,TRBD1,TRBV6-4,13,TRBJ2-1,CASGTGVYNEQFF,TGTGCCAGCGGCACAGGGGTTTACAATGAGCAGTTCTTC
few,NA,TRBV6-6,14,TRBJ1-4,CASSAGRRNEKLFF,TGTGCCAGCAGTGCGGGACGGAGGAATGAAAAACTGTTTTTT
NA,NA,TRBV11-1,14,TRBJ2-3,CASSPDTMADTQYF,TGTGCCAGCAGCCCTGACACCATGGCAGATACGCAGTATTTT
once,TRBD1,TRBV18,16,TRBJ1-2,CASSPHPGQGNYGYTF,TGTGCCAGCTCACCACATCCGGGACAGGGAAACTATGGCTACACCTTC
NA,NA,TRBV5-5,14,TRBJ1-2,CASSRAPDSNGYTF,TGTGCCAGCAGCCGCGCCCCGGACAGCAATGGCTACACCTTC
once,NA,TRBV4-1,17,TRBJ1-1,CASSQGRSVWTAIGAFF,TGCGCCAGCAGCCAAGGGAGGTCGGTTTGGACAGCTATTGGAGCTTTCTTT
NA,NA,TRBV7-9,16,TRBJ2-1,CASSLLTGQTYNEQFF,TGTGCCAGCAGCTTACTTACAGGCCAGACCTACAATGAGCAGTTCTTC
NA,NA,TRBV11-3,14,TRBJ1-3,CASSLAFPGNTIYF,TGTGCCAGCAGCTTAGCCTTTCCGGGAAACACCATATATTTT
NA,NA,TRBV19,13,TRBJ2-5,CASSAGGKETQYF,TGTGCCAGTAGTGCGGGTGGGAAAGAGACCCAGTACTTC
NA,NA,TRBV5-1,13,TRBJ2-7,CASSLRGTYEQYF,TGCGCCAGCAGCTTGAGAGGCACCTACGAGCAGTACTTC
few,TRBD1,TRBV10-1,13,TRBJ1-2,CASSLSLQGGYTF,TGCGCCAGCAGTCTATCCCTACAGGGGGGCTACACCTTC
NA,NA,TRBV29-1,15,TRBJ1-2,CSVEGGDTKLYGYTF,TGCAGCGTTGAAGGTGGGGACACTAAACTCTATGGCTACACCTTC
NA,TRBD2,TRBV6-5,12,TRBJ2-1,CASSGGLAGQFF,TGTGCCAGCAGTGGGGGACTAGCGGGGCAGTTCTTC
NA,NA,TRBV7-2,12,TRBJ2-3,CASSRGDDTQYF,TGTGCCAGCAGCCGAGGGGACGATACGCAGTATTTT
NA,TRBD1,TRBV7-2,17,TRBJ2-7,CASSQGTGGVGSYEQYF,TGTGCCAGCAGTCAAGGGACAGGGGGCGTGGGCTCCTACGAGCAGTACTTC
once,NA,TRBV7-7,13,TRBJ2-5,CASSLDGAETQYF,TGTGCTAGCAGCTTAGATGGAGCGGAGACCCAGTACTTC
NA,TRBD1,TRBV9,15,TRBJ1-1,CASSVDDRVNTEAFF,TGTGCCAGCAGCGTAGACGACAGGGTGAACACTGAAGCTTTCTTT
NA,TRBD1,TRBV19,13,TRBJ1-1,CASKTGPNTEAFF,TGTGCCAGTAAGACAGGGCCGAACACTGAAGCTTTCTTT
NA,NA,TRBV10-1,13,TRBJ2-7,CASSEGIAYEQYF,TGCGCCAGCAGTGAAGGGATAGCTTACGAGCAGTACTTC